This entry describes one T cell receptor (beta chain). This sample was included in a study of cytomegalovirus exposure and HLA in healthy donors. Primers included in the PCR were 60 Vbeta and 13 Jbeta primers. TCRdb's table, derived via immunoSEQ multiplex PCR, lists solely in-frame clones and lacks some. The repertoire holds 60,000 to 70,000 clones, with around three quarters as singletons. The CDR3 has 13 residues. With 5 bases clipped from V and 3 bases from J, the junction kept 6 bases outside the gene matches. CDR1 is GTSNPN and CDR2 is SVGIG in the germline V gene (reference sequence). The genes are TRBV30 and TRBJ1-1; TRBD1 matches 7 bases. This sequence originates from a woman aged 25 to 45 in good health and CMV-seronegative. Material: PBMCs. CDR3 in amino acids: CAWAGGSHTEAFF. In DNA form, the CDR3 reads TGTGCCTGGGCAGGGGGTTCGCACACTGAAGCTTTCTTT.